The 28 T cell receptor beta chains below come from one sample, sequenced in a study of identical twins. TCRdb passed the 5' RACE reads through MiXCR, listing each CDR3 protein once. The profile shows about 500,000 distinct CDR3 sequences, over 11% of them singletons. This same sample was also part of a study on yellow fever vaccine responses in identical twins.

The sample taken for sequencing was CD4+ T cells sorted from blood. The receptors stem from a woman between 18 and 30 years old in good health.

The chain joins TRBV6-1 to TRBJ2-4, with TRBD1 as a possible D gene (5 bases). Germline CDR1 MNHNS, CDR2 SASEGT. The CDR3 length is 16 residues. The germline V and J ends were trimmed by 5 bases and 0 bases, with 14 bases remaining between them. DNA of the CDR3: TGTGCCAGCAGTATGATCGACAGCCTAGCCAAAAACATTCAGTACTTC. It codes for CASSMIDSLAKNIQYF.

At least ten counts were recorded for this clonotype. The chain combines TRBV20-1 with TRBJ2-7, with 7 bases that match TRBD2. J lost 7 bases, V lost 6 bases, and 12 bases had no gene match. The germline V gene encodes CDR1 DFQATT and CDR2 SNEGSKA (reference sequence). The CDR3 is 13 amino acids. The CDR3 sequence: CSAQTSAPGEQYF. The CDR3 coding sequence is TGCAGTGCGCAAACTAGCGCCCCTGGTGAGCAGTACTTC.

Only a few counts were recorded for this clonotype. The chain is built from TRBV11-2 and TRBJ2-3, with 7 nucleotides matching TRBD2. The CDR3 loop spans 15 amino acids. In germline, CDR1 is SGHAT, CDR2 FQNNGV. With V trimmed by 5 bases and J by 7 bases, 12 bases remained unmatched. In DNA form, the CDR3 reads TGTGCCAGCAGCCCGCCTCGGTTGGGAGGGCATACGCAGTATTTT. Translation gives CASSPPRLGGHTQYF.

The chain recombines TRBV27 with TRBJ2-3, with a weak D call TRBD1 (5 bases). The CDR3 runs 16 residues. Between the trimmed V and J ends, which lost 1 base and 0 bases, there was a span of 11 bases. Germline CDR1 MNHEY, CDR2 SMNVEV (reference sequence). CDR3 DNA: TGTGCCAGCAGTTTATTTCCACAGGCTAGCACAGATACGCAGTATTTT. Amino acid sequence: CASSLFPQASTDTQYF.

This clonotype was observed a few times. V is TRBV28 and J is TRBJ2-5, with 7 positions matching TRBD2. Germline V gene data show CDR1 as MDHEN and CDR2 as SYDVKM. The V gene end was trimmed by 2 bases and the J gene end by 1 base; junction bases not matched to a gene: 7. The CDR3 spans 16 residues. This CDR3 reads CASSLGGVSSQETQYF. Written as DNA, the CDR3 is TGTGCCAGCAGTTTAGGGGGGGTCTCGAGCCAAGAGACCCAGTACTTC.

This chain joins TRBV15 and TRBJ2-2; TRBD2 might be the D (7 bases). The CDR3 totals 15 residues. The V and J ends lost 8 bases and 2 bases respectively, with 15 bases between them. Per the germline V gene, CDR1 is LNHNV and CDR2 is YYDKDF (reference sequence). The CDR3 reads CATRGGAFNTGELFF. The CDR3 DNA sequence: TGTGCCACCCGAGGGGGGGCTTTTAACACCGGGGAGCTGTTTTTT.

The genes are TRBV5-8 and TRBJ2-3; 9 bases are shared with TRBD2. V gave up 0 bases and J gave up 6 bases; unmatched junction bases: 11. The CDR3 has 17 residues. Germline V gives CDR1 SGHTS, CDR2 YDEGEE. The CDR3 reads CASSLVQAGGLRDTQYF. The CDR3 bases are TGTGCCAGCAGCTTGGTCCAAGCGGGAGGCCTCAGGGATACGCAGTATTTT. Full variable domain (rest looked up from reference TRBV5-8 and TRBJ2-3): EAGVTQSPTHLIKTRGQQATLRCSPISGHTSVYWYQQALGLGLQFLLWYDEGEERNRGNFPPRFSGRQFPNYSSELNVNALELEDSALYLCASSLVQAGGLRDTQYFGPGTRLTVL.

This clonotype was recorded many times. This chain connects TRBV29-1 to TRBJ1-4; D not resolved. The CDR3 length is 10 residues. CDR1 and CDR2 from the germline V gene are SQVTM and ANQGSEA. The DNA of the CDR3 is TGCAGTGCGGGCGATGAAAAACTGTTTTTT. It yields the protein CSAGDEKLFF.

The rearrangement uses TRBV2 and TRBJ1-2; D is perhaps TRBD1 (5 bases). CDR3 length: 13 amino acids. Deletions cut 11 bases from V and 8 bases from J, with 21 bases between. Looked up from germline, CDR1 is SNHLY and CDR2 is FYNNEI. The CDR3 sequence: CAYREWGDGGYTF. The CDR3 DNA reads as TGTGCCTATCGCGAGTGGGGGGACGGCGGCTACACCTTC.

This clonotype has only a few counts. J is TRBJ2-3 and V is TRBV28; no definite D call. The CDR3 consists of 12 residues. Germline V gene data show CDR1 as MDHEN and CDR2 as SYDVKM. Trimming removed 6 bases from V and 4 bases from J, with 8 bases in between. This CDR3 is CASRISPDTQYF. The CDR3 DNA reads TGTGCCAGCAGGATTTCGCCAGATACGCAGTATTTT.

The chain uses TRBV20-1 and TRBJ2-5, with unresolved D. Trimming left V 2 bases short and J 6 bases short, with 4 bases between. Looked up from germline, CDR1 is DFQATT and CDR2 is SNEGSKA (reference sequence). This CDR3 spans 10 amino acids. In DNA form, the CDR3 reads TGCAGTGCTAGAAAGCAGACCCAGTACTTC. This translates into CSARKQTQYF.

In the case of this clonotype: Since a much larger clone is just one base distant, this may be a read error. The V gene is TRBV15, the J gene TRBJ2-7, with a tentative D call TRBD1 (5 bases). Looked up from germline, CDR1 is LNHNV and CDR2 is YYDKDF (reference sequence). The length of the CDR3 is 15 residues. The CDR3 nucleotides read TGTGCCACCGGCAGATACCAGGGCAGCTCCTACGAGCAGTACTTC. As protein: CATGRYQGSSYEQYF.

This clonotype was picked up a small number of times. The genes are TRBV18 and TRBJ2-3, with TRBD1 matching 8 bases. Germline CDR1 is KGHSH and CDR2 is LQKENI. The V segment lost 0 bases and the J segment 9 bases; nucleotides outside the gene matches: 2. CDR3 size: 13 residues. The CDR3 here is CASSPPDRVTQYF. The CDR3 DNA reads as TGTGCCAGCTCACCACCGGACAGGGTAACGCAGTATTTT.

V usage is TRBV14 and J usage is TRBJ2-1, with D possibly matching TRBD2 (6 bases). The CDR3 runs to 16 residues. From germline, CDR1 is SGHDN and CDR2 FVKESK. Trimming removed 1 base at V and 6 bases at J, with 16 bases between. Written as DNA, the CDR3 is TGTGCCAGCAGCCAAGTTCTAGGAGGGTCATTCAATGAGCAGTTCTTC. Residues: CASSQVLGGSFNEQFF. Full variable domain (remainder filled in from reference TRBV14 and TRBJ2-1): EAGVTQFPSHSVIEKGQTVTLRCDPISGHDNLYWYRRVMGKEIKFLLHFVKESKQDESGMPNNRFLAERTGGTYSTLKVQPAELEDSGVYFCASSQVLGGSFNEQFFGPGTRLTVL.

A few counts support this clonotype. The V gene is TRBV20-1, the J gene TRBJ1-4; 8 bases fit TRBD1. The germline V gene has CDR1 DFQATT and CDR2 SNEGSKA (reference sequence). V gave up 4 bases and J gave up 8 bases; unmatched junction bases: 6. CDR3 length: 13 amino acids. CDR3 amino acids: CSATQGAREKLFF. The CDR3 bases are TGCAGTGCTACCCAGGGGGCGCGGGAAAAACTGTTTTTT.

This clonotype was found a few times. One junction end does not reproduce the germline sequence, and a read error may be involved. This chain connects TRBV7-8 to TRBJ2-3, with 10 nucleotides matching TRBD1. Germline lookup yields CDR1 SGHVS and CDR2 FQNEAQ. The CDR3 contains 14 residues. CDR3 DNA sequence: TGTGCCAGCAGCTCGACAGGGGGCGATGGGGCTCAGGATTTT. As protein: CASSSTGGDGAQDF.

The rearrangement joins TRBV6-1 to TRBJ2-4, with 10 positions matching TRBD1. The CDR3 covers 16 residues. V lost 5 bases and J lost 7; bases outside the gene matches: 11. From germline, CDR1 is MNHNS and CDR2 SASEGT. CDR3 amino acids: CASSRLSGTGENIQYF. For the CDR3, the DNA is TGTGCCAGCAGTCGTCTTTCCGGGACAGGGGAGAACATTCAGTACTTC.

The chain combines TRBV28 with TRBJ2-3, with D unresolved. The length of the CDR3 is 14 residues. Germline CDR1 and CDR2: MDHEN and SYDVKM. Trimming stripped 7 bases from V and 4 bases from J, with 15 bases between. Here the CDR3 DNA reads TGTGCCAGCATTCCCTTGCTCCGCGCAGATACGCAGTATTTT. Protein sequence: CASIPLLRADTQYF.

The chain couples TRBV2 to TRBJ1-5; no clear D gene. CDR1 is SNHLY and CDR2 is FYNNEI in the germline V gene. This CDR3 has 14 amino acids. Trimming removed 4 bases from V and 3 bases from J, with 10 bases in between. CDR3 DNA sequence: TGTGCCAGCAGTGTGCGACAACTCAATCAGCCCCAGCATTTT. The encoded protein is CASSVRQLNQPQHF. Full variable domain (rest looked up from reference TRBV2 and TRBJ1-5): EPEVTQTPSHQVTQMGQEVILRCVPISNHLYFYWYRQILGQKVEFLVSFYNNEISEKSEIFDDQFSVERPDGSNFTLKIRSTKLEDSAMYFCASSVRQLNQPQHFGDGTRLSIL.

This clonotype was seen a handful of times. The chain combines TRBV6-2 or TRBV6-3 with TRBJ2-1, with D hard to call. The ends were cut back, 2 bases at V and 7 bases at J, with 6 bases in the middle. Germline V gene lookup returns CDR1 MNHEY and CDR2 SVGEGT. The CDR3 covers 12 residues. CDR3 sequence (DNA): TGTGCCAGCAGTTACGTCCAAAATGAGCAGTTCTTC. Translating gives CASSYVQNEQFF.

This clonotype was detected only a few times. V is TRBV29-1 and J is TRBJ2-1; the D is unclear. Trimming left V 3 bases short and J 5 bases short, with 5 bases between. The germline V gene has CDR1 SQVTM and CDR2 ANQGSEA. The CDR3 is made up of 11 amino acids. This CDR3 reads CSVEPDNEQFF. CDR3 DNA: TGCAGCGTTGAGCCAGACAATGAGCAGTTCTTC.

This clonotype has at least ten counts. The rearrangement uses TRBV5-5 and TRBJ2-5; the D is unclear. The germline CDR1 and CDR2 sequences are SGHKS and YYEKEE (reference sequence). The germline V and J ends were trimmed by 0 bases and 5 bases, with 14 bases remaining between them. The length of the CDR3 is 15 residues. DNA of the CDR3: TGTGCCAGCAGCTTGGTTCCTAGACCCCCCGAGACCCAGTACTTC. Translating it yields CASSLVPRPPETQYF. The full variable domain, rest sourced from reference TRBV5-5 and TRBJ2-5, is DAGVTQSPTHLIKTRGQQVTLRCSPISGHKSVSWYQQVLGQGPQFIFQYYEKEERGRGNFPDRFSARQFPNYSSELNVNALLLGDSALYLCASSLVPRPPETQYFGPGTRLLVL.

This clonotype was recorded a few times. The CDR3 DNA follows: TGCAGTGCCTGCGTGGCGGGGGAGCAAGATACGCAGTATTTT. Translating gives CSACVAGEQDTQYF. V gene TRBV20-1 combines with J gene TRBJ2-3, with TRBD2 matching over 7 bases. CDR3 length equals 14 residues. Trimming took 6 bases from V and 5 from J; bases not matched to a gene: 11. The germline gives CDR1 DFQATT, CDR2 SNEGSKA (reference sequence).

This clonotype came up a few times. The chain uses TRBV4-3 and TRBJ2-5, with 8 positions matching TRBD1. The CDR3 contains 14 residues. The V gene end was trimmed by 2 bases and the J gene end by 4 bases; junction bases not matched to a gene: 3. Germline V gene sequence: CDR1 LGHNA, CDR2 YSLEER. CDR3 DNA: TGCGCCAGCAGCCAACGGACAGGGCGAGAGACCCAGTACTTC. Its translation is CASSQRTGRETQYF.

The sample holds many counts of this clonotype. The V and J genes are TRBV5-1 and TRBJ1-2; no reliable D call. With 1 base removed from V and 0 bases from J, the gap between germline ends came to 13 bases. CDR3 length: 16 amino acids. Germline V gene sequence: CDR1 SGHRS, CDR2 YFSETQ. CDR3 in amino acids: CASSLTLSVTNYGYTF. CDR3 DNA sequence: TGCGCCAGCAGCTTGACGTTGTCAGTGACTAACTATGGCTACACCTTC.

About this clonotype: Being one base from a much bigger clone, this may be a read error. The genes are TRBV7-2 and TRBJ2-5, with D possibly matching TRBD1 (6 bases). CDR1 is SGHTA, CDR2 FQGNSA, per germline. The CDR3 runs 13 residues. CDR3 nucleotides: TGTCCCAGCAGCTTAGTAACAGGGGAGACCCAGTACTTC. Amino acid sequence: CPSSLVTGETQYF.

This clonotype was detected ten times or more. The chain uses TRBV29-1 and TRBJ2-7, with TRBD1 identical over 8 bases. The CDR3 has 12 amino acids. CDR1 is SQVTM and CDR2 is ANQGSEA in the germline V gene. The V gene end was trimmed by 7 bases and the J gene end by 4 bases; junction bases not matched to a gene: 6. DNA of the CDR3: TGCAGCGGTCAACAGGGGGGATACGAGCAGTACTTC. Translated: CSGQQGGYEQYF.

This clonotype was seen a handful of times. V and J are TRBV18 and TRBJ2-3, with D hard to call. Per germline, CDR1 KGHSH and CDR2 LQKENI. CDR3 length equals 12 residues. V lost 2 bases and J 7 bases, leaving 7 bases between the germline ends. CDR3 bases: TGTGCCAGCTCACCAGACTCCAATACGCAGTATTTT. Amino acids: CASSPDSNTQYF.